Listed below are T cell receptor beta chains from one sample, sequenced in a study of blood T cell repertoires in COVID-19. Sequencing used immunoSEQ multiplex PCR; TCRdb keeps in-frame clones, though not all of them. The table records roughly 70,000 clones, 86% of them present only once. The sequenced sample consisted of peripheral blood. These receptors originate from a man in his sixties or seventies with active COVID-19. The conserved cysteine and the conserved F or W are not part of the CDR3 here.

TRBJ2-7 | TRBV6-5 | ASSYPGGGQY
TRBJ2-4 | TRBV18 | ASSPRRGGNIQY
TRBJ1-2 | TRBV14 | ASSQDLMAGYT
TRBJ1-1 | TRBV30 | AWSTLRRETEAF
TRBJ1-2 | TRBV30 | AWSVWGNYGYT
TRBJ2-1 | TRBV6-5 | ASRRLAPNNEQF
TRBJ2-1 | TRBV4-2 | ASSHRQGVGNEQF
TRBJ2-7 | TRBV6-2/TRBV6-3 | ASSYGHEQY
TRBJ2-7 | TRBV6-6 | ASRRDPQGSYEQY
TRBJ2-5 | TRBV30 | AWSGTSGSGETQY
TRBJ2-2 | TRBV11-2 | ASSLGTAAGGELF
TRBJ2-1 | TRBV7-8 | ASSLSARSYNEQF
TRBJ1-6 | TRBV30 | AWGDRNNSPLH
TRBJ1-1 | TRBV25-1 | ASSSGHTPWVTEAF
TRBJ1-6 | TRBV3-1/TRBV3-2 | ASSQVATGGWSPLH
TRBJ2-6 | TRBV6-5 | ASTLSSGANVLT
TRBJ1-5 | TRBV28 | ASRPGTGNQPQH
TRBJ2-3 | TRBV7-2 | ASSLGSGASPSTQY
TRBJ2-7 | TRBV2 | ASSHPTGGVSYEQY
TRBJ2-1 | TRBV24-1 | ATRGQVNEQF
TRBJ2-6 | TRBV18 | ASSPTLGSGANVLT
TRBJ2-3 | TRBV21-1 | ASSEKRGPGGSTDTQY
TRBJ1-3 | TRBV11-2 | ASSSTRSSGNTIY
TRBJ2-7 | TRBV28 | ASRSNYEQY
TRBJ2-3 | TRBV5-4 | ASSVVRGGDTQY
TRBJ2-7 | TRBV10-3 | AIRDSSSYEQY
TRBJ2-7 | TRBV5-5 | ASSRESGEQY
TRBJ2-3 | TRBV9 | ASSTPLAHTDTQY
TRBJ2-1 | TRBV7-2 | ASSFGLAGGGGWNEQF
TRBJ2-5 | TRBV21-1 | ASSKGGDRQETQY
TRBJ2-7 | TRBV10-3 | AISEPPRTASYEQY
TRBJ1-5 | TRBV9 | ASSLDRSNQPQH
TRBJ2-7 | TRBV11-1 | ASSLDAGGDYEQY